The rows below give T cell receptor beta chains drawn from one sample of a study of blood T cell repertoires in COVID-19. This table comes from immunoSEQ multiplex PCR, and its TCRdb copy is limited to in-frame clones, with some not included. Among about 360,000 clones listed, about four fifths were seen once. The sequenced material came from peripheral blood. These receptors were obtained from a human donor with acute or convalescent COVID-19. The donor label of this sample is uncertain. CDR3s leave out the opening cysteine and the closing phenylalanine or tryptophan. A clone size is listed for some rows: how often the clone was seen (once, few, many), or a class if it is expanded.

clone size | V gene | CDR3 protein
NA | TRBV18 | ASSPQTRGFGNTIY
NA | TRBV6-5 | ASSLEGTGNQPQH
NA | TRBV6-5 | ASSQGAITEAF
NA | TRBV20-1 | SASNPNSGIRDTQY
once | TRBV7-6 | ASSLGAGQGRDTQY
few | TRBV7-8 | ASSGDRGHNSPLH
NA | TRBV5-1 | ASSEGASGANVLT
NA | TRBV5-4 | ASSLAQGAGGYT
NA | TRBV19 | ASSLTSGSSRETQY
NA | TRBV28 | ASSLAGGRTDTQY
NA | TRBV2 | ASRTRQGALEKLF
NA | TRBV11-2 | ASSAVPGLDIYEQY
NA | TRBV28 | ASSFLGSMRETQY
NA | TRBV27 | ASSRTGLAGIPDEQF
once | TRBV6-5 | ASNSGGGLGTQY
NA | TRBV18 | ASSHGQPNSYEQY
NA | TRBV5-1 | ASSPGDRISGYT
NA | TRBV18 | ASSDDRGMPYGYT
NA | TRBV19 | ASSIGGRRSGNTIY
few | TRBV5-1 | ASSSGQASEQF
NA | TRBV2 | ASSGGAGDTQY
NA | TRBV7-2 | ASSPPGTSGARQY
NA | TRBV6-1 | ASSAFGQEARNEKLF
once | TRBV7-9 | ASSSRRTGELF
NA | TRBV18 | ASSRAAGQTDTQY
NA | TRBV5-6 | ASSLAQGSNEQF
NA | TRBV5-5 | ASSTFMGQTNSPLH
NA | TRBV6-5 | ASRPDRGGSDTQY
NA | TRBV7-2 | ASRRAPNQPQH
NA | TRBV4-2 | ASSQVAGGAGVVF
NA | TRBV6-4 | ASGTSTGELF
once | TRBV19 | ASSIYPDRGTGNTIY
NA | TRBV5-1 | ASSPDGTAITEAF
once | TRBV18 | ASSPIPPGGGKLF
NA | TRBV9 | ASSVLGPHDGGRRAEAF
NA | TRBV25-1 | ASSPSANTEAF
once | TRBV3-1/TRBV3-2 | ASSDPTSGNEQF
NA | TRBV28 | ASYPVRGTEAF
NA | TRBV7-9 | ASSLRGTGRTGELF
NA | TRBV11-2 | ASSTTGKTNEKLF
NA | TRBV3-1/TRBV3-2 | ASSQGLQGGDTQY